Reported below is one T cell receptor (beta chain). The data were taken from a study of blood T cell repertoires in COVID-19. For the study at large: Nucleic acid was either cDNA or gDNA, and it came from T cells, B-cell-depleted T cells, or PBMCs.

CDR1 is SGHVS, CDR2 FQNEAQ, per germline. The CDR3 length is 13 residues. V gave up 1 base and J gave up 1 base, with 4 bases separating them. Generated by immunoSEQ multiplex PCR, the TCRdb table keeps only in-frame clones and is missing some. The profile shows approximately 150,000 clones, over 80% of them singletons. Those who participated ranged in age from roughly 18 to 90 years and resided in about two dozen US areas. Donors were grouped by their self-reported clinical history. What was sequenced was PBMCs or T cells enriched from blood (not recorded which). This receptor was obtained from a man between 65 and 85 years old who had been exposed to COVID-19. The gene calls are TRBV7-8 and TRBJ1-2; D is unresolved. The DNA for the CDR3 is TGTGCCAGCAGCTTAGGGCATAACTATGGCTACACCTTC. It yields the protein CASSLGHNYGYTF.